The clone carrying this TCR beta chain was counted ten times or more. Its antigen is not known. The J segment lost 5 bases and the V segment lost 4 bases, leaving 1 base of the junction unmatched. Germline CDR1 reads SGHVS; CDR2 reads FQNEAQ. This CDR3 comprises 13 residues. This entry comes from a study of T-cell reconstitution after alpha-beta-depleted transplantation in children. Study conclusions and caveats: Surviving recipient T cells and thymic progenitors underlay high day-60 TCRbeta diversity in some patients. T-cell counts and diversity at one year post-transplant came mainly from newly produced T cells.

Molecular barcoding with unique molecular identifiers was used for the TCRbeta library. TCRdb passed the PCR reads through MiXCR, listing each CDR3 protein once. Of approximately 200,000 distinct CDR3 sequences in the sample, approximately 6.8% were seen once. The material was PBMCs, obtained before TCRalphabeta/CD19-depleted stem cell transplant. The chain recombines TRBV7-8 with TRBJ1-5; 8 bases align to TRBD1. The source is a girl under two years old with combined immunodeficiency, due to receive a stem cell transplant. The DNA for the CDR3 is TGTGCCAGCAGCTCAGGGGGCGATCAGCCCCAGCATTTT. It codes for CASSSGGDQPQHF.